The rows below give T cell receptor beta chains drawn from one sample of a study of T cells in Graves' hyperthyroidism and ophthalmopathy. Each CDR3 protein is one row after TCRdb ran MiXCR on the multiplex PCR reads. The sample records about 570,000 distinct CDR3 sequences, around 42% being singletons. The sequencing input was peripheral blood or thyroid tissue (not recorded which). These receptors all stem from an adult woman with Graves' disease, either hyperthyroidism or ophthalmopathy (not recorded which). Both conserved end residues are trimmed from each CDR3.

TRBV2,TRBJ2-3,ASTRDRFTDTQY
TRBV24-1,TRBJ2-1,ATGGTGYNEQF
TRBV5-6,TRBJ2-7,ASSAGPKYEQY
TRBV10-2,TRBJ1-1,ASRETANTEAF
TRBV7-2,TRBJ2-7,ASSLTGGYEQY
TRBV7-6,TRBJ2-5,ASSFRTSGDYQETQY
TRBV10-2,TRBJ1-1,ASSLPRQGAIEAF
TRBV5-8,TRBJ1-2,ASSLRTSYGYT
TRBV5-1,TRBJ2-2,ASSVSGRVPGELF
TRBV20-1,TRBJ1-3,SASSRAPGNTIY
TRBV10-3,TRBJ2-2,AISASPSNTGELF
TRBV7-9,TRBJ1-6,ASSSTGAIFNSPLH
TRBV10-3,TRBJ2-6,AIRPRDGSGANVLT
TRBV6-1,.,ASTFQDQETQY
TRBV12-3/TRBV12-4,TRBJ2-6,ASSFGTGAGANVLT
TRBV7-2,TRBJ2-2,ASSFRGTTGELF
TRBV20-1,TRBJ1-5,SATGTGRGGNQPQH
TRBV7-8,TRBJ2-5,ASSLVIVGETQY
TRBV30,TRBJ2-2,AWFPPGQGNTGELF
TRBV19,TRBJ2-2,ASMWSGELF
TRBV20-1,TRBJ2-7,SARDSTYEQY
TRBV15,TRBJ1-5,ATSRDGGLQPQH
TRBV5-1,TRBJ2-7,ASSLGDRGFNEQY
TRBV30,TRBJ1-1,AWSGLGTDTEAF
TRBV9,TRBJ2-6,ASSAQGSGANVLT
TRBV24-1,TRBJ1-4,ATSDSTASNEKLF
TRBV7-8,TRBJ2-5,ASSPTETQETQY
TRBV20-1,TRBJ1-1,SARDVGKNTEAF
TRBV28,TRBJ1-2,ASSSSGTGYGYT
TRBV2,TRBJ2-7,ASSDPRDTLYEQY
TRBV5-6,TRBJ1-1,ASSLEEGRAF
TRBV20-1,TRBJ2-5,SASRGQETQY
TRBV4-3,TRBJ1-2,ASSQPDRGEGYT
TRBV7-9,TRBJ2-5,ASRRVLQETQY
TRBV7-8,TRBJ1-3,ASSSQGASGNTIY
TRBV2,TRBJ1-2,ANSEAVPPTWGHT
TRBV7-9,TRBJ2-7,ASSLAGGSYEQY
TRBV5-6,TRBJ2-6,ASTPGARRSGANVLT
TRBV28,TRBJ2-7,ASSFAIGHEQY
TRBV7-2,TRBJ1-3,ASSSPAYGNTIY
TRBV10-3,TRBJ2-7,AIGDKERY
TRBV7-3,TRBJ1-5,ASSHLGQQ
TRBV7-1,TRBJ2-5,ASSSPGTGELETQY